The clone carrying this T cell receptor (beta chain) appeared once. This sample was included in a study of blood T cell repertoires in COVID-19. At the level of the study: T cells, B-cell-depleted T cells, or PBMCs supplied cDNA or gDNA.

The germline V gene has CDR1 MNHEY and CDR2 SVGAGI. The CDR3 is 11 amino acids. Trimming cost V 7 bases and J 3 bases, with 6 bases left between them. Methods used by the authors: Reference gene primer amplification gave nucleated cell count estimates. TCRdb's table, derived via immunoSEQ multiplex PCR, lists solely in-frame clones and lacks some. V, J and clone size were drawn from that table, and D and trimming were deduced from the DNA. The sample lists more than 150,000 clones; around 80% were seen once. Input material: peripheral blood. This TCR derives from a human donor in a cohort sampled during active COVID-19. The chain carries TRBV6-5 and TRBJ1-1; D is unclear. CDR3 nucleotide sequence: TGTGCCAGCACCTCCTACACTGAAGCTTTCTTT. Translation gives CASTSYTEAFF.